Listed below are T cell receptor beta chains from one sample, sequenced in a study of blood T cells in healthy people across ages. Via MiXCR, TCRdb re-called the 5' RACE reads, giving one row per CDR3 protein. The table shows 1.5 million to 2 million distinct CDR3 sequences, with roughly 52% occurring only once. Sequencing used blood. The receptors come from a middle-aged woman in good health. Both conserved end residues are part of each CDR3. The order of the fields is J gene, V gene, clone size, D gene, CDR3 protein, CDR3 DNA. The D gene is left open where the match is weak. Expanded clones get a size class; other rows say once, few or many, or leave the size out.

TRBJ2-7 | TRBV29-1 | few | TRBD1 | CSVVDRGAYEQYF | TGCAGCGTCGTGGACAGGGGGGCCTACGAGCAGTACTTC
TRBJ2-5 | TRBV10-3 | NA | NA | CAISGQQGASGNEQYF | TGTGCCATCAGTGGACAACAGGGTGCTTCGGGCAATGAGCAGTACTTC
TRBJ2-1 | TRBV7-2 | few | NA | CASSLDRVVGDEQFF | TGTGCCAGCAGCTTAGACCGGGTCGTCGGCGATGAGCAGTTCTTC
TRBJ1-1 | TRBV27 | NA | NA | CATRMNTEAFF | TGTGCCACCCGAATGAACACTGAAGCTTTCTTT
TRBJ2-7 | TRBV3-1 | NA | NA | CASSQEGGTYNEQYF | TGTGCCAGCAGCCAAGAGGGCGGGACCTACAATGAGCAGTACTTC
TRBJ2-3 | TRBV7-2 | NA | NA | CASSLWSRATSTDTQYF | TGTGCCAGCAGCTTATGGAGTCGGGCAACCAGCACAGATACGCAGTATTTT
TRBJ2-5 | TRBV7-2 | few | TRBD1 | CASSLEETGMETQYF | TGTGCCAGCAGCTTGGAAGAGACAGGGATGGAGACCCAGTACTTC
TRBJ2-5 | TRBV6-2/TRBV6-3 | few | NA | CASSYAQVQETQYF | TGTGCCAGCAGTTATGCCCAGGTCCAAGAGACCCAGTACTTC
TRBJ2-7 | TRBV5-1 | NA | TRBD2 | CASSRTSDSSYEQYF | TGCGCCAGCAGTCGAACTAGCGACAGCTCCTACGAGCAGTACTTC
TRBJ2-7 | TRBV4-1 | few | TRBD1 | CASSQEDRATYEQYF | TGCGCCAGTAGCCAAGAAGACAGGGCGACCTACGAGCAGTACTTC
TRBJ2-1 | TRBV25-1 | few | NA | CASTDWRNEQFF | TGTGCCAGCACCGATTGGAGGAATGAGCAGTTCTTC
TRBJ1-5 | TRBV6-2/TRBV6-3 | once | TRBD1 | CASKWGQGGNQPQHF | TGTGCCAGCAAGTGGGGACAGGGGGGCAATCAGCCCCAGCATTTT
TRBJ1-2 | TRBV6-5 | NA | NA | CASSYTRQFYGYTF | TGTGCCAGCAGTTACACTCGACAGTTCTATGGCTACACCTTC
TRBJ1-1 | TRBV27 | NA | NA | CASSLSNGLNTEAFF | TGTGCCAGCAGTTTATCTAACGGGTTGAACACTGAAGCTTTCTTT
TRBJ2-1 | TRBV6-2/TRBV6-3 | few | TRBD1 | CASSYYGQGWNEQFF | TGTGCCAGCAGTTACTACGGACAGGGATGGAATGAGCAGTTCTTC
TRBJ2-7 | TRBV19 | NA | NA | CASNRQLSSYEQYF | TGTGCCTCAAACAGGCAACTCTCCTCCTACGAGCAGTACTTC
TRBJ2-7 | TRBV19 | NA | NA | CASSVKAGAVYEQYF | TGTGCCAGTAGTGTCAAAGCCGGGGCAGTTTACGAGCAGTACTTC
TRBJ2-1 | TRBV20-1 | few | TRBD2 | CSARAGTSGNNEQFF | TGCAGTGCTAGAGCAGGGACTAGCGGGAACAATGAGCAGTTCTTC
TRBJ1-4 | TRBV7-7 | NA | TRBD1 | CASSTGTGGQKLFF | TGTGCTAGCAGTACCGGGACAGGGGGTCAAAAACTGTTTTTT
TRBJ2-6 | TRBV5-1 | few | NA | CASMNREVWAGANVLTF | TGCGCCAGCATGAACAGGGAAGTGTGGGCTGGGGCCAACGTCCTGACTTTC
TRBJ2-1 | TRBV7-2 | few | TRBD1 | CASSLLWDRGGTEQFF | TGTGCCAGCAGCTTACTCTGGGACAGGGGGGGAACGGAGCAGTTCTTC
TRBJ2-5 | TRBV7-2 | few | NA | CASSLEGPGVLQYF | TGTGCCAGCAGCTTAGAAGGGCCAGGGGTCCTCCAGTACTTC
TRBJ1-6 | TRBV20-1 | few | NA | CSAAGGESSYNSPLHF | TGCAGTGCTGCTGGAGGAGAGAGCTCCTATAATTCACCCCTCCACTTT
TRBJ2-5 | TRBV27 | few | TRBD1 | CASSPTGGNQETQYF | TGTGCCAGCAGTCCGACAGGGGGCAACCAAGAGACCCAGTACTTC
TRBJ2-7 | TRBV28 | NA | TRBD1 | CASSSAGTGNSYEQYF | TGTGCCAGCAGTTCCGCGGGGACAGGTAACTCCTACGAGCAGTACTTC
TRBJ2-7 | TRBV28 | NA | NA | CASCQGYEQYF | TGTGCCAGCTGTCAGGGCTACGAGCAGTACTTC
TRBJ2-7 | TRBV20-1 | NA | NA | CSATQVTSYEQYF | TGCAGTGCTACCCAAGTGACCTCCTACGAGCAGTACTTC
TRBJ1-6 | TRBV20-1 | few | TRBD1 | CSARDFRTGGRVALHF | TGCAGTGCTAGAGACTTCCGGACAGGGGGGAGAGTGGCCCTCCACTTT
TRBJ2-1 | TRBV27 | few | TRBD2 | CASERQGGSSNEQFF | TGTGCCAGCGAAAGGCAGGGAGGGTCCAGCAATGAGCAGTTCTTC
TRBJ2-6 | TRBV28 | NA | NA | CASSLSPRGRVLSGANVLTF | TGTGCCAGCAGTTTATCCCCCAGGGGTAGAGTTCTCTCTGGGGCCAACGTCCTGACTTTC
TRBJ2-7 | TRBV7-9 | NA | NA | CASSSITAKLSEQYF | TGTGCCAGCAGCTCCATAACGGCAAAACTAAGCGAGCAGTACTTC
TRBJ1-4 | TRBV4-2 | NA | NA | CASSQDPRDYEKLFF | TGTGCCAGCAGCCAGGATCCCCGGGACTATGAAAAACTGTTTTTT
TRBJ2-7 | TRBV29-1 | few | TRBD1 | CSGGTGAGEQYF | TGCTCCGGGGGGACAGGGGCTGGCGAGCAGTACTTC
TRBJ2-7 | TRBV20-1 | NA | NA | CSASVRDTVYEQYF | TGCAGTGCTAGCGTTAGGGACACCGTATACGAGCAGTACTTC
TRBJ2-5 | TRBV7-2 | NA | NA | CASSRQKETQYF | TGTGCCAGCAGTCGGCAAAAAGAGACCCAGTACTTC
TRBJ2-7 | TRBV20-1 | NA | NA | CSARKGYGQYF | TGCAGTGCTAGAAAGGGGTACGGGCAGTACTTC
TRBJ2-3 | TRBV9 | NA | TRBD2 | CASSIGGGIDTQYF | TGTGCCAGCAGCATCGGGGGGGGCATAGATACGCAGTATTTT
TRBJ1-3 | TRBV15 | once | NA | CATSKRDGNTIYF | TGTGCCACCAGCAAGCGGGACGGAAACACCATATATTTT
TRBJ2-5 | TRBV24-1 | few | TRBD2 | CATSDQATSGGGETQYF | TGTGCCACCAGTGATCAGGCAACTAGCGGGGGCGGAGAGACCCAGTACTTC
TRBJ2-7 | TRBV10-1 | once | TRBD1 | CASSEGGQATREQYF | TGCGCCAGCAGTGAGGGGGGACAGGCGACCCGCGAGCAGTACTTC
TRBJ1-6 | TRBV7-2 | NA | NA | CASSLPPELHF | TGTGCCAGCAGCTTACCCCCTGAGCTCCACTTT
TRBJ2-7 | TRBV7-3 | few | NA | CASSLKSGLEDREQYF | TGTGCCAGCAGCTTAAAGTCCGGCCTGGAGGATCGTGAGCAGTACTTC
TRBJ1-1 | TRBV7-9 | NA | NA | CASSLVRTENTEAFF | TGTGCCAGCAGCTTAGTTAGGACAGAGAACACTGAAGCTTTCTTT
TRBJ2-3 | TRBV5-1 | few | TRBD2 | CASSRQRGDDTDTQYF | TGCGCCAGCAGCAGGCAGCGGGGGGACGACACAGATACGCAGTATTTT
TRBJ1-2 | TRBV12-3/TRBV12-4 | NA | NA | CASRPNTQGSAGYTF | TGTGCCAGCAGGCCAAACACACAGGGTTCGGCTGGCTACACCTTC
TRBJ1-2 | TRBV20-1 | NA | NA | CSARDSGRGYTF | TGCAGTGCTAGAGATAGTGGGCGCGGCTACACCTTC
TRBJ2-1 | TRBV5-5 | NA | TRBD1 | CASSPARTGPAGSYNEQFF | TGTGCCAGCAGCCCTGCACGGACAGGGCCGGCGGGGTCCTACAATGAGCAGTTCTTC
TRBJ2-3 | TRBV4-1 | NA | TRBD1 | CASSQDRDRVRYF | TGCGCCAGCAGCCAAGACCGGGACAGGGTAAGGTATTTT
TRBJ1-4 | TRBV19 | NA | NA | CASTSGPATNEKLFF | TGTGCCAGTACGAGTGGGCCGGCAACTAATGAAAAACTGTTTTTT
TRBJ2-1 | TRBV29-1 | NA | NA | CSVEPPARSSYNEQFF | TGCAGCGTTGAACCTCCTGCACGAAGCTCCTACAATGAGCAGTTCTTC
TRBJ2-7 | TRBV3-1 | NA | NA | CASSDKGFGLTYEQYF | TGTGCCAGCAGCGACAAAGGTTTCGGACTTACCTACGAGCAGTACTTC
TRBJ2-3 | TRBV29-1 | once | TRBD1 | CSVEARDRGDTQYF | TGCAGCGTTGAAGCCCGGGACAGGGGAGATACGCAGTATTTT
TRBJ2-1 | TRBV6-4 | NA | TRBD2 | CASSEVAGGPGEQFF | TGTGCCAGCAGTGAGGTAGCGGGAGGGCCAGGGGAGCAGTTCTTC
TRBJ1-2 | TRBV7-2 | once | TRBD1 | CASRPRGQGALGGYTF | TGTGCCAGCAGGCCCCGCGGTCAGGGGGCCTTAGGTGGCTACACCTTC
TRBJ2-7 | TRBV7-9 | few | TRBD2 | CASSPTLAGPSYEQYF | TGTGCCAGCAGCCCGACCCTAGCGGGGCCTTCCTACGAGCAGTACTTC